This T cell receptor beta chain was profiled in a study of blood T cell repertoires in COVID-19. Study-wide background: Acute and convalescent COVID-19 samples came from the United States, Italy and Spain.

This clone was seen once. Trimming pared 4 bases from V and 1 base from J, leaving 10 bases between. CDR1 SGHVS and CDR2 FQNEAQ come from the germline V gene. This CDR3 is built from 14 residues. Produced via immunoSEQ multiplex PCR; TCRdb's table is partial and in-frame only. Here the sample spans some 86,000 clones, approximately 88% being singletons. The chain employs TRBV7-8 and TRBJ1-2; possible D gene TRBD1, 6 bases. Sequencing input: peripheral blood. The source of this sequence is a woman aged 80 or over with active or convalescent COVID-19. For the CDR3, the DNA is TGTGCCAGCAGCTCAAACAGGGTTAACTATGGCTACACCTTC. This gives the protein CASSSNRVNYGYTF.